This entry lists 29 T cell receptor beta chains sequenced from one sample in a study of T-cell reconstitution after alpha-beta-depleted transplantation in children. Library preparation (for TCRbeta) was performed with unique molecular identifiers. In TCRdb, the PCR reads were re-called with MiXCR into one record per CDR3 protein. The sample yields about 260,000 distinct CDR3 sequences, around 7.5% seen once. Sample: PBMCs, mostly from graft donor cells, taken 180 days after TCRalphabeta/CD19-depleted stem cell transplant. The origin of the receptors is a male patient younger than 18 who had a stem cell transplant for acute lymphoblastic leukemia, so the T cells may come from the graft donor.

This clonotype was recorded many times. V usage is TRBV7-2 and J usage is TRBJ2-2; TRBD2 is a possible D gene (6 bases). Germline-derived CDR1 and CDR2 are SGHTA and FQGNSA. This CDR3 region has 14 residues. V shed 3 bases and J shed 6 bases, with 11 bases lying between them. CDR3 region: CASSLGTGAGELFF. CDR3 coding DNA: TGTGCCAGCAGCTTGGGTACGGGGGCCGGGGAGCTGTTTTTT.

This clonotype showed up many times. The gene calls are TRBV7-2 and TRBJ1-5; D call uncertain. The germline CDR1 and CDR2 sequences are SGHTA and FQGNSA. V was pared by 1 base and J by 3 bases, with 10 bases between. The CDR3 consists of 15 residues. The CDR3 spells CASSLGSGINQPQHF. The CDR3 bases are TGTGCCAGCAGCTTAGGAAGTGGCATCAATCAGCCCCAGCATTTT.

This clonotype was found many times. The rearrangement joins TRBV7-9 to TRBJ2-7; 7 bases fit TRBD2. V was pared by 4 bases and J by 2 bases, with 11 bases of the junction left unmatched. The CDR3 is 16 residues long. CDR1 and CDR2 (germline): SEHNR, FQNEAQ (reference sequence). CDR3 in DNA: TGTGCCAGCAGCTCACGCCCCGGGACTACGACCTACGAGCAGTACTTC. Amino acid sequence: CASSSRPGTTTYEQYF.

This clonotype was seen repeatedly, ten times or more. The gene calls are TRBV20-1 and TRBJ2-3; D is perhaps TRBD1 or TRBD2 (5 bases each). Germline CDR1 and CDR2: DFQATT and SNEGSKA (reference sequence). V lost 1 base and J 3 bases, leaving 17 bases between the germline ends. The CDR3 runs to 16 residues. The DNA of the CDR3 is TGCAGTGCTAGAGTTGCTAAGAGGGGAAAGACAGATACGCAGTATTTT. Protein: CSARVAKRGKTDTQYF.

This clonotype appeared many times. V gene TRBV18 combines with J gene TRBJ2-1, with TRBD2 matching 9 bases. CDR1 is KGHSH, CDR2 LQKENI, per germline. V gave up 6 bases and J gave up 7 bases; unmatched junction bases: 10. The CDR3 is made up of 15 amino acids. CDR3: CASSPRGGDRNEQFF. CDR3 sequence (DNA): TGTGCCAGCTCCCCGCGGGGGGGCGACAGGAATGAGCAGTTCTTC.

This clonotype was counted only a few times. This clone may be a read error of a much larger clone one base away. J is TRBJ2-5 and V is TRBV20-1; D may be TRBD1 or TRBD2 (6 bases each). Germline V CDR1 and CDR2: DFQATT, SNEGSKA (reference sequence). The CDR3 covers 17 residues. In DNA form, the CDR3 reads TGCTGTGCTAGAGATCGGGTTGGTTGGGGGGCGCGGGAGACCCAGTACTTC. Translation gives CCARDRVGWGARETQYF.

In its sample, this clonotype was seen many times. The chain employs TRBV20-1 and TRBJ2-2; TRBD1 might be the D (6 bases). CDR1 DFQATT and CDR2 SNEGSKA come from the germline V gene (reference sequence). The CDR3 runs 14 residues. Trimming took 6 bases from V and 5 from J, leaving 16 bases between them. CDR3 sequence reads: CSASPGAKTGELFF. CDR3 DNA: TGCAGTGCCTCTCCAGGGGCCAAAACCGGGGAGCTGTTTTTT.

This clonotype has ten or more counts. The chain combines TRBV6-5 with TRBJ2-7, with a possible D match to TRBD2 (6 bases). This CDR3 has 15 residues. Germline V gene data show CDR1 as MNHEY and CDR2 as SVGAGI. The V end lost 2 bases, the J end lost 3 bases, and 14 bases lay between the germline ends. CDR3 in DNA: TGTGCCAGCAGTTACCAGGGAGGACCGCTCTACGAGCAGTACTTC. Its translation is CASSYQGGPLYEQYF.

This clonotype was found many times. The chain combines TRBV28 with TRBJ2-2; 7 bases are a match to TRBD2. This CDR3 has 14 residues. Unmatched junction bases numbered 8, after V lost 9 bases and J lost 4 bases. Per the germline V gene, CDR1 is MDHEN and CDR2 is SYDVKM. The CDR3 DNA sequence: TGTGCCAGTCTCCGGACTAGTTCCACCGGGGAGCTGTTTTTT. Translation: CASLRTSSTGELFF. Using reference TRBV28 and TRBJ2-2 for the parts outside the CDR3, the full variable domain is DVKVTQSSRYLVKRTGEKVFLECVQDMDHENMFWYRQDPGLGLRLIYFSYDVKMKEKGDIPEGYSVSREKKERFSLILESASTNQTSMYLCASLRTSSTGELFFGEGSRLTVL.

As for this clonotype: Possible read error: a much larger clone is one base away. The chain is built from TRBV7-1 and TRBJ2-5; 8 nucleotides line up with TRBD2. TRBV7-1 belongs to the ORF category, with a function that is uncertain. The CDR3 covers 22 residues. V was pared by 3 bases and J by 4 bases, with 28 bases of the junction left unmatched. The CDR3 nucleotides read TGTGCCAGCAGCTCCCATTTGCTGGCCGGATTGTTAACGGGAGGGCCGGGAGAGACCCAGTACTTC. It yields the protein CASSSHLLAGLLTGGPGETQYF.

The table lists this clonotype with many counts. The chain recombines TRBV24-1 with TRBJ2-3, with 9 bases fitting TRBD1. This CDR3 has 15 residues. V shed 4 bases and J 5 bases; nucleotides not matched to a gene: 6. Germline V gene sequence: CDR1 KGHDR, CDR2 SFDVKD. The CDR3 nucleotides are TGTGCCACCAGTGACCGTGGACAGGGGCAAGATACGCAGTATTTT. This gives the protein CATSDRGQGQDTQYF.

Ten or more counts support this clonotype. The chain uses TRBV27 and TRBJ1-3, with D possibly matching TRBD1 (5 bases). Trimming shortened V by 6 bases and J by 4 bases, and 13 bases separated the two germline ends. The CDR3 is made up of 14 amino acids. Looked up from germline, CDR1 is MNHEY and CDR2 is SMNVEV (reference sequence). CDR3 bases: TGTGCCAGCAGGCGGGGACTCCCGGGAAACACCATATATTTT. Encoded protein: CASRRGLPGNTIYF.

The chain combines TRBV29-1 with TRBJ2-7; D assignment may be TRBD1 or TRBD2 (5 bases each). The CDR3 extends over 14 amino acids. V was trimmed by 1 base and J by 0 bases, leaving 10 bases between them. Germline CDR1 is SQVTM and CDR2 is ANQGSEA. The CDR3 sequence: CSVEGDGNSYEQYF. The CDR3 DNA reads TGCAGCGTTGAAGGGGACGGAAACTCCTACGAGCAGTACTTC.

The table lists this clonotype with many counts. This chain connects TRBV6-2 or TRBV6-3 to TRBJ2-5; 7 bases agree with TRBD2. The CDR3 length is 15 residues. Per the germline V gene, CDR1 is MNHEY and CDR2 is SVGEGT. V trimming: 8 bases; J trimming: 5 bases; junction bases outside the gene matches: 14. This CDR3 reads CASALPGGLGETQYF. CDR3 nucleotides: TGTGCCAGCGCCCTTCCGGGGGGTCTAGGGGAGACCCAGTACTTC.

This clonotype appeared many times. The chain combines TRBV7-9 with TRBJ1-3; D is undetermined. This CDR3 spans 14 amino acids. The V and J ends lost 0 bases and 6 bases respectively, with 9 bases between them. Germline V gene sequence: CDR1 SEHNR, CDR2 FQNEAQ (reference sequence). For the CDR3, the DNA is TGTGCCAGCAGCTTAGCTGGGCAGTCAAACACCATATATTTT. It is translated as CASSLAGQSNTIYF.

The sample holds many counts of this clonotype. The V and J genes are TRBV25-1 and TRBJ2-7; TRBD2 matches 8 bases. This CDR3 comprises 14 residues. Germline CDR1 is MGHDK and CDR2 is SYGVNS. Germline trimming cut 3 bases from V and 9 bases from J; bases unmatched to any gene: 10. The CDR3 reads CASSESGGVLGQYF. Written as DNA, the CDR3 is TGTGCCAGCAGTGAGTCGGGAGGGGTGTTAGGGCAGTACTTC.

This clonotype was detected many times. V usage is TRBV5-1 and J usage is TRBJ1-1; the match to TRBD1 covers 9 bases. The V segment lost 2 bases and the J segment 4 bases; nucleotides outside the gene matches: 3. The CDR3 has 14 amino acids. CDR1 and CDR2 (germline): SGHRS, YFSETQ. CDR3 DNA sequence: TGCGCCAGCAGCTTACAGGGGGCGGGCACTGAAGCTTTCTTT. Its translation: CASSLQGAGTEAFF.

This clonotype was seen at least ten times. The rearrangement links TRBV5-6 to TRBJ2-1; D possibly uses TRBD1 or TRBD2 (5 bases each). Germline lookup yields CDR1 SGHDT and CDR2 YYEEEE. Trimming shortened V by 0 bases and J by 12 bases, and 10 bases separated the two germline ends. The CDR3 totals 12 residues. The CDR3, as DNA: TGTGCCAGCAGCTTGGGTCAGGGACGGCAGTTCTTC. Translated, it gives CASSLGQGRQFF. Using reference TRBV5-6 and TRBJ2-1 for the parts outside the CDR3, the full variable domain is DAGVTQSPTHLIKTRGQQVTLRCSPKSGHDTVSWYQQALGQGPQFIFQYYEEEERQRGNFPDRFSGHQFPNYSSELNVNALLLGDSALYLCASSLGQGRQFFGPGTRLTVL.

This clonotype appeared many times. The DNA of the CDR3 is TGTGCCAGCAGCCCAGGGACCTTGAGGTACAATGAGCAGTTCTTC. Translation gives CASSPGTLRYNEQFF. The chain couples TRBV7-2 to TRBJ2-1; D is tentatively TRBD1 or TRBD2 (5 bases each). V lost 5 bases and J 4 bases, leaving 15 bases between the germline ends. CDR1 and CDR2 from the germline V gene are SGHTA and FQGNSA. The CDR3 spans 15 residues.

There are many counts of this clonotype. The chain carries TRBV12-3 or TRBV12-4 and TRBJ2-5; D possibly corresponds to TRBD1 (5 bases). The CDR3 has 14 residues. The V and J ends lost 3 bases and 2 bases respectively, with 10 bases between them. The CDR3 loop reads CASSFADSQETQYF. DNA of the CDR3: TGTGCCAGCAGTTTCGCCGACAGTCAAGAGACCCAGTACTTC.

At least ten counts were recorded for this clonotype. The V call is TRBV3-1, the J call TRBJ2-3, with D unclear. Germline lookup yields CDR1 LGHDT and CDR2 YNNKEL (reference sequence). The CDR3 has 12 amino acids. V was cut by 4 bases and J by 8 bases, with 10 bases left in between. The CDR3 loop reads CASSPPLGTQYF. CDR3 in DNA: TGTGCCAGCAGCCCCCCACTGGGTACGCAGTATTTT.

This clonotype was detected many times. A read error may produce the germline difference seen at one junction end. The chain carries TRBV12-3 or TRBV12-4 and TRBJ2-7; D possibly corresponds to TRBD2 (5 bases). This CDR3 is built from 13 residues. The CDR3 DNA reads TGTGCCAGCAGCTTAGCGTTCTCCTACGAGCAGTACTTC. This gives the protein CASSLAFSYEQYF.

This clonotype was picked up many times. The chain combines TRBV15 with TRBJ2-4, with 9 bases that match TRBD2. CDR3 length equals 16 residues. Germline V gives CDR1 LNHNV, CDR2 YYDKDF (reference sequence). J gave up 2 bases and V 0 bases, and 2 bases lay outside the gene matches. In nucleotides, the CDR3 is TGTGCCACCAGCAGAGAGCGGGGGGGTACCAAAAACATTCAGTACTTC. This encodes CATSRERGGTKNIQYF.

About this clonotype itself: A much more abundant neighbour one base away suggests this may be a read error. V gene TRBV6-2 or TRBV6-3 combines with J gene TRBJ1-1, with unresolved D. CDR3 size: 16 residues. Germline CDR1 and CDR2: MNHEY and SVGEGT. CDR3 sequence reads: CASSYSVSLGNAEAFF. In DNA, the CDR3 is TGTGCCAGCAGTTACTCGGTCAGCCTGGGGAACGCTGAAGCTTTCTTT.

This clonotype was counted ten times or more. For the CDR3, the DNA is TGTGCCAGCAGCCCAGGACGCCTAAAGTCCAACATTCAGTACTTC. Its protein product is CASSPGRLKSNIQYF. V gene TRBV12-3 or TRBV12-4 combines with J gene TRBJ2-4; D is unclear. The CDR3 sequence is 15 residues long. The V end was cut by 6 bases, the J end by 7 bases, with 19 bases between.

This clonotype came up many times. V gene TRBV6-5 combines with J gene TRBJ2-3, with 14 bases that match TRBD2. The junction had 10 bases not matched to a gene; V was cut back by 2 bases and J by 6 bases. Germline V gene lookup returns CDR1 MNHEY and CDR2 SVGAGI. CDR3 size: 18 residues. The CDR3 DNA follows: TGTGCCAGCAGTTACATCCAGACTAGCGGGGGGGCAAGGGATACGCAGTATTTT. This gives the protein CASSYIQTSGGARDTQYF.

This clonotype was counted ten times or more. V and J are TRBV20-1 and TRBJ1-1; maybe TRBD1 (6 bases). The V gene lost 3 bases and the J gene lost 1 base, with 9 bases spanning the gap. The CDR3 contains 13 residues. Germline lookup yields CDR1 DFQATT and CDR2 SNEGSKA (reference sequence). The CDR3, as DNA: TGCAGTGCTAGGCAGGGGAGGAACACTGAAGCTTTCTTT. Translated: CSARQGRNTEAFF.

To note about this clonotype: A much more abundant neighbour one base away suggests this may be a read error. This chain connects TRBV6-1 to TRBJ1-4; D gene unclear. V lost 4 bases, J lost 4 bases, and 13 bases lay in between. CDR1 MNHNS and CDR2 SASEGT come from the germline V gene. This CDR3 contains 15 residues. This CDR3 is CASSATILVNEKLFF. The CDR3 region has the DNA TGTGCCAGCAGTGCCACAATCCTCGTTAATGAAAAACTGTTTTTT.

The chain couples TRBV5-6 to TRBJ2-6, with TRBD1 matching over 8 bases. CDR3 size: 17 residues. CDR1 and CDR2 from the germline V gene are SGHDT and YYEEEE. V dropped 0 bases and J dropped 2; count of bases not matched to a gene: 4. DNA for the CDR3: TGTGCCAGCAGCTTGGGTGGACAGGGCACTGGGGCCAACGTCCTGACTTTC. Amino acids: CASSLGGQGTGANVLTF.